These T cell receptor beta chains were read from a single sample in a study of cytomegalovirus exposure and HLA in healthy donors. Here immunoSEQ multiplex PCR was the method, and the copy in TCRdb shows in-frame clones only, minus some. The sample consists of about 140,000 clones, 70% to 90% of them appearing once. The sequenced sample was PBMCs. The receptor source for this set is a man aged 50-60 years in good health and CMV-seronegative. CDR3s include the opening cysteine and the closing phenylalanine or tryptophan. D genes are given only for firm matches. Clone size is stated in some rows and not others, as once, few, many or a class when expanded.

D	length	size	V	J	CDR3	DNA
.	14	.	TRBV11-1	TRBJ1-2	CASSPQTANYGYTF	TGTGCCAGCAGCCCACAGACAGCTAACTATGGCTACACCTTC
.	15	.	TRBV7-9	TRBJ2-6	CASSLGQFGSNVLTF	TGTGCCAGCAGCTTAGGACAATTTGGTTCCAACGTCCTGACTTTC
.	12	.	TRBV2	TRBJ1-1	CASSPGFGEAFF	TGTGCCAGCAGTCCGGGATTCGGTGAAGCTTTCTTT
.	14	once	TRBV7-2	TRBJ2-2	CASSLSSGTGELFF	TGTGCCAGCAGCTTAAGTTCCGGTACCGGGGAGCTGTTTTTT
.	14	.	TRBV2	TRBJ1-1	CASSDPGQNTEAFF	TGTGCCAGCAGTGACCCGGGACAGAACACTGAAGCTTTCTTT
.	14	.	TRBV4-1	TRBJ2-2	CASSQVPVTGELFF	TGCGCCAGCAGCCAAGTTCCTGTCACCGGGGAGCTGTTTTTT
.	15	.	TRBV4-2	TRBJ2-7	CASSQEGRGSYEQYF	TGTGCCAGCAGCCAAGAAGGGCGGGGTTCCTACGAGCAGTACTTC
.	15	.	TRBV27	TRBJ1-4	CASRDFDKSNEKLFF	TGTGCCAGCAGGGATTTCGACAAGTCTAATGAAAAACTGTTTTTT
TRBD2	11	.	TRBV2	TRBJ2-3	CASCGLGTQYF	TGTGCCAGCTGCGGACTAGGGACGCAGTATTTT
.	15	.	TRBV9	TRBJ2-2	CASSVATSNTGELFF	TGTGCCAGCAGCGTAGCTACTTCGAACACCGGGGAGCTGTTTTTT
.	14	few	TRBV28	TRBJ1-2	CASSLRQINYGYTF	TGTGCCAGCAGTTTGAGACAGATTAACTATGGCTACACCTTC
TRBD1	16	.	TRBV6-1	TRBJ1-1	CASSARQGEGNTEAFF	TGTGCCAGCAGTGCCCGACAGGGCGAGGGGAACACTGAAGCTTTCTTT
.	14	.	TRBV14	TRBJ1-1	CASSRTLILPEAFF	TGTGCCAGCAGCAGGACTCTGATTCTTCCTGAAGCTTTCTTT
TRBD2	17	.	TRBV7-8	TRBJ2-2	CASSLSILAGAGGELFF	TGTGCCAGCAGCTTAAGTATACTAGCGGGAGCGGGCGGGGAGCTGTTTTTT
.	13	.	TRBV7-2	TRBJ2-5	CASSSGGQETQYF	TGTGCCAGCAGCTCTGGCGGGCAAGAGACCCAGTACTTC
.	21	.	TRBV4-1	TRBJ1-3	CASSHPKGPGSSLGSGNTIYF	TGCGCCAGCAGCCACCCAAAGGGGCCAGGTTCGAGCTTAGGCTCTGGAAACACCATATATTTT
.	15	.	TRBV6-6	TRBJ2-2	CASSPGGGGAGELFF	TGTGCCAGCAGCCCGGGGGGAGGGGGGGCCGGGGAGCTGTTTTTT
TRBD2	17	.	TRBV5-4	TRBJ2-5	CASSLEITGLAKETQYF	TGTGCCAGCAGCTTGGAGATTACCGGACTAGCGAAAGAGACCCAGTACTTC
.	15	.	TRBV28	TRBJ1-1	CASIDSQIQNTEAFF	TGTGCCAGCATCGACAGTCAAATCCAGAACACTGAAGCTTTCTTT
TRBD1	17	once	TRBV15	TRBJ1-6	CATSGPQGVAYNSPLHF	TGTGCCACCAGCGGCCCTCAGGGGGTCGCCTATAATTCACCCCTCCACTTT
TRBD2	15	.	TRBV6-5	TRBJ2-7	CASSYALAGVYEQYF	TGTGCCAGCAGTTACGCCCTAGCGGGGGTGTACGAGCAGTACTTC
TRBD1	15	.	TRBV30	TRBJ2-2	CALRLGQPNTGELFF	TGTGCCCTCCGTCTGGGACAGCCAAACACCGGGGAGCTGTTTTTT
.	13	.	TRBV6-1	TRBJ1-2	CASSDERNYGYTF	TGTGCCAGCAGTGACGAGCGGAACTATGGCTACACCTTC
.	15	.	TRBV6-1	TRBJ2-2	CASSAWGLNTGELFF	TGTGCCAGCAGTGCTTGGGGGCTGAACACCGGGGAGCTGTTTTTT
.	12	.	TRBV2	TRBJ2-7	CASSGGQAEQYF	TGTGCCAGCAGTGGTGGGCAGGCCGAGCAGTACTTC
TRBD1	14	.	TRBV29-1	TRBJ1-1	CSAKQGAMNTEAFF	TGCAGCGCGAAACAGGGGGCGATGAACACTGAAGCTTTCTTT
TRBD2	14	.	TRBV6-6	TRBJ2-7	CASSRAGTTYEQYF	TGTGCCAGCAGCAGAGCGGGAACAACCTACGAGCAGTACTTC
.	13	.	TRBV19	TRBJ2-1	CASSIDRRGEQFF	TGTGCCAGTAGTATAGACCGCCGCGGTGAGCAGTTCTTC
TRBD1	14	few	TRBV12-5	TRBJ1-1	CASGLGDRNTEAFF	TGTGCTAGTGGTTTGGGGGACAGGAACACTGAAGCTTTCTTT
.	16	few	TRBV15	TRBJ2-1	CATSRRSRTPLGGQFF	TGTGCCACCAGCAGGCGCTCTCGGACTCCATTAGGGGGGCAGTTCTTC
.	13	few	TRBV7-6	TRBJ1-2	CASSLGANYGYTF	TGTGCCAGCAGCTTGGGCGCCAACTATGGCTACACCTTC
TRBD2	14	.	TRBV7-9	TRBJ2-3	CASSLLWGGDTQYF	TGTGCCAGCAGCCTCCTATGGGGGGGAGATACGCAGTATTTT
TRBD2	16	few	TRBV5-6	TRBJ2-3	CASSLVGLERTDTQYF	TGTGCCAGCAGCTTGGTGGGACTAGAACGGACAGATACGCAGTATTTT
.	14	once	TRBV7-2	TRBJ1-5	CASSLAGLEQPQHF	TGTGCCAGCAGTCTCGCGGGCCTTGAGCAGCCCCAGCATTTT
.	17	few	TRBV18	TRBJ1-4	CASSPPTGLATNEKLFF	TGTGCCAGCTCACCACCAACCGGACTGGCAACTAATGAAAAACTGTTTTTT
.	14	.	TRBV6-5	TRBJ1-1	CASSYFQAESEAFF	TGTGCCAGCAGTTACTTTCAGGCTGAAAGTGAAGCTTTCTTT
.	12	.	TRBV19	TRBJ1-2	CASSLPGPGYTF	TGTGCCAGTAGTCTCCCCGGGCCGGGGTACACCTTC
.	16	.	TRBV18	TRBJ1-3	CASSPSAASSGNTIYF	TGTGCCAGCTCACCATCGGCGGCCTCCTCTGGAAACACCATATATTTT
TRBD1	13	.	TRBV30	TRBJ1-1	CAWRNRGDTEAFF	TGTGCCTGGAGAAACAGGGGGGACACTGAAGCTTTCTTT
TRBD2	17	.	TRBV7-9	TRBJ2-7	CASSLATLGKGRDEQYF	TGTGCCAGCAGCTTGGCCACTTTGGGGAAAGGGAGGGACGAGCAGTACTTC
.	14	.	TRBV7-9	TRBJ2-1	CASSRNSGGNEQFF	TGTGCCAGCAGCCGAAACTCCGGGGGCAATGAGCAGTTCTTC
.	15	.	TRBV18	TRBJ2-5	CASSRGPVHQETQYF	TGTGCCAGCTCGAGAGGGCCAGTACATCAAGAGACCCAGTACTTC
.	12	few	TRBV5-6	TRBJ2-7	CASSQRDIWQYF	TGTGCCAGCAGCCAAAGGGACATCTGGCAGTACTTC
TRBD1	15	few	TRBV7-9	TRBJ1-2	CASSPPVDRAGGYTF	TGTGCCAGCAGCCCCCCGGTGGACAGGGCTGGAGGCTACACCTTC
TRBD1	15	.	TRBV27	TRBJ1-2	CASSLTTTGQDGYTF	TGTGCCAGCAGTTTGACAACGACGGGACAGGATGGCTACACCTTC
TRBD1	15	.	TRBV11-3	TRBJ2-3	CASSSGQGGTDTQYF	TGTGCCAGCAGCTCAGGACAGGGTGGCACAGATACGCAGTATTTT
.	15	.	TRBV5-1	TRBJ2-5	CASSLAQVLSETQYF	TGCGCCAGCAGCTTGGCCCAGGTATTAAGTGAGACCCAGTACTTC
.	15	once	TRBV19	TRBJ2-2	CASSMGTAYTGELFF	TGTGCCAGTAGTATGGGTACAGCATACACCGGGGAGCTGTTTTTT
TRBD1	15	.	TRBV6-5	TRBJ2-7	CASSGKGQGNFEQYF	TGTGCCAGCAGTGGGAAGGGACAGGGGAATTTTGAGCAGTACTTC
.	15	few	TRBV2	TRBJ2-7	CASSQDRITAYEQYF	TGTGCCAGCAGTCAGGACAGAATAACCGCCTACGAGCAGTACTTC
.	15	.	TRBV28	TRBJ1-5	CASSFSGSSNQPQHF	TGTGCCAGCAGTTTTTCGGGATCCAGCAATCAGCCCCAGCATTTT
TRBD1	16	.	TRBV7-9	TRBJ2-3	CASSRMQGARTDTQYF	TGTGCCAGCAGCAGAATGCAGGGGGCTCGGACAGATACGCAGTATTTT